A selection of T cell receptor beta chains follows, all from one sample in a study of blood T cells in healthy people across ages. TCRdb processed the 5' RACE reads anew with MiXCR; each CDR3 protein has one entry. The sample shows about 800,000 distinct CDR3 sequences, less than 60% of them seen only once. The sequenced sample was blood. The receptor set was obtained from a man of 80 years or more in good health. The conserved cysteine and the conserved F or W are not part of the CDR3 here.

CDR3 protein: ASSLRGPLQH; V gene: TRBV13; J gene: TRBJ1-5
CDR3 protein: SASWERAQGGETQY; V gene: TRBV20-1; J gene: TRBJ2-5
CDR3 protein: SVELGQGNSDTQY; V gene: TRBV29-1; J gene: TRBJ2-3
CDR3 protein: AWSGRNIQY; V gene: TRBV30; J gene: NA
CDR3 protein: ASSVTGQGHEQY; V gene: TRBV6-1; J gene: NA
CDR3 protein: ASSYVVQGNQETQY; V gene: TRBV6-2/TRBV6-3; J gene: TRBJ2-5
CDR3 protein: ASSGNGGYLAKNIQY; V gene: TRBV2; J gene: TRBJ2-4
CDR3 protein: ASSLQGGPLH; V gene: TRBV12-3/TRBV12-4; J gene: TRBJ1-6
CDR3 protein: ASDERFLSHEQY; V gene: TRBV2; J gene: TRBJ2-7
CDR3 protein: ASIARLSGQPQH; V gene: TRBV21-1; J gene: TRBJ1-5
CDR3 protein: ASSLSRGQGFYYGYT; V gene: TRBV27; J gene: TRBJ1-2
CDR3 protein: ASSLSGLAGHDTQY; V gene: TRBV7-2; J gene: TRBJ2-3
CDR3 protein: ASSKLAGGSNEQF; V gene: TRBV6-5; J gene: TRBJ2-1
CDR3 protein: ATSRDRGLGEKLF; V gene: TRBV15; J gene: TRBJ1-4
CDR3 protein: ASSLSGAYTGELF; V gene: TRBV12-3/TRBV12-4; J gene: TRBJ2-2
CDR3 protein: ASSFRPDNYNSPLH; V gene: TRBV5-5; J gene: TRBJ1-6
CDR3 protein: ASSEDRYPYEQY; V gene: TRBV12-3/TRBV12-4; J gene: TRBJ2-7
CDR3 protein: ASSRTDTQY; V gene: TRBV12-3/TRBV12-4; J gene: TRBJ2-3
CDR3 protein: ASSLMVQISNGYT; V gene: TRBV7-2; J gene: TRBJ1-2
CDR3 protein: SVSLNRDRLPGANVLT; V gene: TRBV29-1; J gene: TRBJ2-6
CDR3 protein: ASSLDFSGTNEQF; V gene: TRBV7-2; J gene: TRBJ2-1
CDR3 protein: ASSQAVGPYNEQF; V gene: TRBV14; J gene: TRBJ2-1
CDR3 protein: ASRIGAYEQY; V gene: TRBV4-2; J gene: TRBJ2-7
CDR3 protein: ATSDPTQGTYEQY; V gene: TRBV24-1; J gene: TRBJ2-7
CDR3 protein: ASSQKHAGELF; V gene: TRBV4-3; J gene: TRBJ2-2
CDR3 protein: SVANGQEGSYEQY; V gene: TRBV29-1; J gene: TRBJ2-7
CDR3 protein: ASSRITSAYEQY; V gene: TRBV5-1; J gene: TRBJ2-7
CDR3 protein: ASSPTADTEAF; V gene: TRBV5-1; J gene: TRBJ1-1
CDR3 protein: ASSLVGQGDYEQY; V gene: TRBV7-8; J gene: TRBJ2-7
CDR3 protein: ASSNGRSYNEQF; V gene: TRBV2; J gene: TRBJ2-1
CDR3 protein: ASRLAGERQETQY; V gene: TRBV6-6; J gene: TRBJ2-5
CDR3 protein: ASTPDSGNTIY; V gene: TRBV12-3/TRBV12-4; J gene: TRBJ1-3
CDR3 protein: ASSYSSRGYERF; V gene: TRBV6-2/TRBV6-3; J gene: TRBJ2-1
CDR3 protein: ASSARTENTEAF; V gene: TRBV7-8; J gene: TRBJ1-1
CDR3 protein: ASSRLAGGGRYNEQF; V gene: TRBV7-2; J gene: TRBJ2-1
CDR3 protein: SARGDVQETQY; V gene: TRBV20-1; J gene: TRBJ2-5
CDR3 protein: SARDGRGQGVRGQPQH; V gene: TRBV20-1; J gene: TRBJ1-5
CDR3 protein: ASSLVGVATAVETQY; V gene: TRBV7-2; J gene: TRBJ2-5
CDR3 protein: ASRARDGTYNEQF; V gene: TRBV2; J gene: TRBJ2-1
CDR3 protein: SASLAGVNNEQF; V gene: TRBV20-1; J gene: TRBJ2-1